These 23 T cell receptor beta chains were sequenced from one sample in a study of blood T cells in healthy people across ages. Then a second PCR, running roughly 7 to 12 cycles, was carried out with a sample-barcoded 5' primer and a J-beta primer mix. In TCRdb, the 5' RACE reads were re-called with MiXCR into one record per CDR3 protein. The top ten clones hold roughly 8% of a sample with around 1,500,000 distinct CDR3 sequences, 28% of them seen once. Sequences were obtained from blood. Receptor source: a woman in her thirties in good health.

V usage is TRBV20-1 and J usage is TRBJ1-1, with unresolved D. The CDR3 is 13 amino acids. Trimming pared 1 base from V and 5 bases from J, leaving 11 bases between. Germline V gene sequence: CDR1 DFQATT, CDR2 SNEGSKA (reference sequence). In nucleotides, the CDR3 is TGCAGTGCTAGAGTTGGGATTGGTACTGAAGCTTTCTTT. Amino acids: CSARVGIGTEAFF.

With regard to this clonotype: A much larger clone is a single base away; this may be a read error. V and J are TRBV20-1 and TRBJ2-1; D is undetermined. With 6 bases removed from V and 2 bases from J, the gap between germline ends came to 20 bases. The CDR3 is made up of 16 amino acids. Germline V lookup: CDR1 DFQATT, CDR2 SNEGSKA (reference sequence). The CDR3 reads CSATNTKMSTYNEQFF. The CDR3 DNA sequence: TGCAGTGCCACAAATACTAAGATGTCAACCTACAATGAGCAGTTCTTC.

CDR3 protein: CASSVDNRQETQYF. DNA of the CDR3: TGTGCCAGCAGCGTAGATAACAGGCAAGAGACCCAGTACTTC. The J gene is TRBJ2-5, the V gene TRBV9; D may be TRBD1 (5 bases). Germline V CDR1 and CDR2: SGDLS, YYNGEE. Trimming shortened V by 0 bases and J by 2 bases, and 8 bases separated the two germline ends. The CDR3 totals 14 residues.

The chain carries TRBV7-2 and TRBJ2-5, with 12 nucleotides matching TRBD2. Germline CDR1 reads SGHTA; CDR2 reads FQGNSA. The CDR3 has 16 amino acids. V shed 5 bases, J shed 0 bases, and the junction held 4 bases outside the gene matches. DNA for the CDR3: TGTGCCAGCAGCCCACGGACTAGCGGGAACCAAGAGACCCAGTACTTC. Encoded protein: CASSPRTSGNQETQYF.

This clonotype was counted between two and nine times. The chain couples TRBV7-2 to TRBJ2-7, with D maybe TRBD2 (6 bases). CDR3 length: 15 amino acids. Germline V gives CDR1 SGHTA, CDR2 FQGNSA. V lost 1 base to trimming and J lost 7 bases, with 17 bases between them. The CDR3 spells CASSLGGRTLVEQYF. The DNA of the CDR3 is TGTGCCAGCAGCTTAGGTGGGAGGACCCTCGTAGAGCAGTACTTC.

This clonotype was seen only a few times. The rearrangement links TRBV5-1 to TRBJ2-7; perhaps TRBD2 as D (7 bases). Germline V gene sequence: CDR1 SGHRS, CDR2 YFSETQ. The CDR3 contains 13 residues. V was clipped by 4 bases and J by 10 bases, with 18 bases between them. CDR3 in DNA: TGCGCCAGCAGCCCCATTGCGGGGGCGGCCCAGTACTTC. This encodes CASSPIAGAAQYF.

This chain uses TRBV12-3 or TRBV12-4 with TRBJ1-6; the D gene is possibly TRBD1 (5 bases). Deletions cut 6 bases from V and 9 bases from J, with 21 bases between. CDR3 length: 16 amino acids. As DNA, the CDR3 is TGTGCCAGCAGCCATGGGGCTGGGGCAGGGAGTTCACCCCTCCACTTT. This encodes CASSHGAGAGSSPLHF.

The chain recombines TRBV29-1 with TRBJ2-3; no firm D call. The CDR3 contains 12 residues. Germline-derived CDR1 and CDR2 are SQVTM and ANQGSEA. V lost 2 bases to trimming and J lost 2 bases, with 5 bases between them. In nucleotides, the CDR3 is TGCAGCGTTGAACGGACCACAGATACGCAGTATTTT. Translation: CSVERTTDTQYF.

Comments on this clonotype: One base away lies a much larger clone, so this may be a sequencing read error. The gene calls are TRBV27 and TRBJ2-4; D gene ambiguous. Germline V CDR1 and CDR2: MNHEY, SMNVEV (reference sequence). V was trimmed by 4 bases and J by 13 bases, leaving 17 bases between them. There are 13 residues in the CDR3. CDR3 DNA: TGTGCCAGCAGTTCCGCTGCCTACAATGAGCAGTACTTC. This translates into CASSSAAYNEQYF.

In regard to this clonotype: Given the absence of the conserved phenylalanine or tryptophan at the CDR3 end, a read error is likely. The rearrangement links TRBV18 to TRBJ2-5, with TRBD2 matching 7 bases. This CDR3 has 17 residues. Germline loops: CDR1 KGHSH, CDR2 LQKENI. CDR3 sequence: CASSPPGLADNVETQYC. Written as DNA, the CDR3 is TGTGCCAGCTCACCACCGGGGCTAGCGGACAATGTAGAGACTCAGTACTGC.

This clonotype occurred a few times. This rearrangement joins TRBV11-3 to TRBJ2-1; 8 bases map to TRBD1. CDR3 size: 13 residues. V dropped 8 bases and J dropped 7; count of bases not matched to a gene: 7. Germline V gives CDR1 SGHNT, CDR2 YENEEA. The CDR3 loop reads CASARDRRNEQFF. CDR3 in DNA: TGTGCCAGCGCCAGGGACAGGAGGAATGAGCAGTTCTTC.

This clonotype has a handful of counts. The chain couples TRBV7-6 to TRBJ1-4; D ambiguous. V was cut by 5 bases and J by 6 bases, with 7 bases left in between. The CDR3 spans 12 residues. Germline CDR1 is SGHVS and CDR2 is FNYEAQ. The DNA for the CDR3 is TGTGCCAGCAGCGGCGGCTATGAAAAACTGTTTTTT. Translated: CASSGGYEKLFF. The full variable domain, its missing parts supplied by reference TRBV7-6 and TRBJ1-4, is GAGVSQSPRYKVTKRGQDVALRCDPISGHVSLYWYRQALGQGPEFLTYFNYEAQQDKSGLPNDRFSAERPEGSISTLTIQRTEQRDSAMYRCASSGGYEKLFFGSGTQLSVL.

This chain uses TRBV2 with TRBJ1-5; 8 nucleotides align to TRBD1. The CDR3 consists of 15 residues. V shed 6 bases, J shed 0 bases, and the junction held 4 bases outside the gene matches. Germline values: CDR1 SNHLY, CDR2 FYNNEI. The CDR3 region has the DNA TGTGCCAGCAGGACAGGGGAGAATAGCAATCAGCCCCAGCATTTT. It encodes CASRTGENSNQPQHF.

This clonotype occurred a few times. The DNA of the CDR3 is TGTGCCAGCTCACCACCCTCCCGGGCGCGAGAAAAACTGTTTTTT. This gives the protein CASSPPSRAREKLFF. The chain couples TRBV18 to TRBJ1-4; D is uncertain. With 0 bases removed from V and 8 bases from J, the gap between germline ends came to 13 bases. The CDR3 loop spans 15 amino acids. Germline values: CDR1 KGHSH, CDR2 LQKENI.

The chain has TRBV6-5 and TRBJ2-3; 10 bases fit TRBD2. V dropped 5 bases and J dropped 0; count of bases not matched to a gene: 5. The CDR3 runs 16 residues. Germline CDR1 is MNHEY and CDR2 is SVGAGI. CDR3 nucleotide sequence: TGTGCCAGCAGTCGTCTACTAGCGGGGAGCACAGATACGCAGTATTTT. This gives the protein CASSRLLAGSTDTQYF.

The V call is TRBV5-5, the J call TRBJ2-7; tentative D call: TRBD1 (5 bases). CDR3 size: 14 residues. Germline V lookup: CDR1 SGHKS, CDR2 YYEKEE (reference sequence). V lost 2 bases and J lost 3, with 12 bases in between. CDR3 coding DNA: TGTGCCAGCAGCTTTGCAGGGCTATTCTACGAGCAGTACTTC. This sequence encodes CASSFAGLFYEQYF.

The chain is built from TRBV4-1 and TRBJ2-3; TRBD1 is a possible D gene (6 bases). Between the trimmed V and J ends, which lost 4 bases and 4 bases, there was a span of 18 bases. The CDR3 is 16 residues long. CDR1 MGHRA and CDR2 YSYEKL come from the germline V gene. The CDR3 is CASSPGRAGDPDTQYF. CDR3 coding DNA: TGCGCCAGCAGCCCCGGTAGGGCAGGGGACCCAGATACGCAGTATTTT.

This chain joins TRBV19 and TRBJ2-3, with 10 bases that match TRBD2. The V and J ends lost 10 bases and 2 bases, in that order; junction bases with no gene match: 6. This CDR3 is 14 amino acids long. Germline loops: CDR1 LNHDA, CDR2 SQIVND (reference sequence). The CDR3 bases are TGTGCCACCTCTAGCGGGAGAGTCACAGATACGCAGTATTTT. Translated, it gives CATSSGRVTDTQYF.

The chain recombines TRBV12-3 or TRBV12-4 with TRBJ2-5; 7 bases are shared with TRBD2. The CDR3 spans 16 residues. Unmatched junction bases numbered 12, after V lost 6 bases and J lost 2 bases. CDR3 loop: CASSQQRREPQETQYF. The CDR3 DNA reads as TGTGCCAGCAGCCAGCAAAGGCGGGAGCCGCAAGAGACCCAGTACTTC.

This clonotype was seen a handful of times. The chain is built from TRBV20-1 and TRBJ2-3, with a possible D match to TRBD2 (6 bases). The CDR3 covers 17 residues. Deletions cut 8 bases from V and 5 bases from J, with 29 bases between. Germline V CDR1 and CDR2: DFQATT, SNEGSKA (reference sequence). CDR3 DNA sequence: TGCAGTTCTCCATCCCGTGGCGGGGTGGCTTCGGGAGATACGCAGTATTTT. This translates into CSSPSRGGVASGDTQYF.

This clonotype was found many times. V gene TRBV4-1 combines with J gene TRBJ1-6; D remains ambiguous. V was clipped by 0 bases and J by 11 bases, with 8 bases between them. The V gene's germline CDR1 is MGHRA and CDR2 YSYEKL. The CDR3 covers 13 residues. CDR3 sequence: CASSQEKETPLHF. CDR3 bases: TGCGCCAGCAGCCAAGAAAAAGAAACACCCCTCCACTTT.

This chain joins TRBV29-1 and TRBJ1-4, with TRBD1 identical over 8 bases. The V and J ends lost 5 bases and 4 bases, in that order; junction bases with no gene match: 6. This CDR3 spans 14 amino acids. The germline gives CDR1 SQVTM, CDR2 ANQGSEA. The CDR3 DNA is TGCAGCGTTAGGACAGGGCTTGATAATGAAAAACTGTTTTTT. Amino acids: CSVRTGLDNEKLFF.

The rearrangement links TRBV5-5 to TRBJ2-7, with unresolved D. V lost 2 bases and J lost 2, with 8 bases in between. Germline CDR1 reads SGHKS; CDR2 reads YYEKEE (reference sequence). This CDR3 is 13 amino acids long. CDR3 sequence: CASSFMPTYEQYF. Written as DNA, the CDR3 is TGTGCCAGCAGCTTTATGCCCACCTACGAGCAGTACTTC.